The source of this T cell receptor (beta chain) is a study of T-cell memory formation after mild COVID-19. General study findings and limits: Pre-infection memory carried some responding clones, suggesting that cross-reactive memory joined.

This clonotype was counted only a few times. Its cognate antigen is unknown. Sample barcodes and UMIs were carried by the TCR alpha and TCR beta cDNA libraries that 5'RACE generated with constant-segment primers. TCRdb called the 5' RACE reads again in MiXCR, with one record for every CDR3 protein. Found here are 350,000 to 500,000 distinct CDR3 sequences, around 18% of them singletons; the top ten hold 7.5% to 9.5%. The specimen was PBMCs or a T cell subset sorted from them (not recorded which). This receptor was taken from an adult woman who had mild COVID-19 (a few samples of this study predate the infection). Cell type and time point are not known.

The CDR3 coding sequence is TGTGCCAGCAGTTACTCGAATTCCGCCGCGGGCGAGCAGTACTTC. Encoded protein: CASSYSNSAAGEQYF. The chain has TRBV6-5 and TRBJ2-7; maybe TRBD2 (5 bases). V was trimmed by 0 bases and J by 6 bases, leaving 15 bases between them. Germline V gene lookup returns CDR1 MNHEY and CDR2 SVGAGI. CDR3 length equals 15 residues.